The 4 T cell receptor beta chains given below trace back to one sample, sequenced in a study of T cell responses to AZD1222 COVID-19 vaccine. TCRdb keeps only in-frame clones here, not all; method: immunoSEQ multiplex PCR. This table holds around 130,000 clones, approximately 90% found once. The sequenced sample was peripheral blood, obtained 28 days after the second AZD1222 dose. These receptors were collected from an adult who received the AZD1222 COVID-19 vaccine.

This rearrangement joins TRBV28 to TRBJ2-4, with D possibly TRBD2 on 6 matching bases. The CDR3 spans 17 residues. Trimming took 1 base from V and 0 from J, leaving 13 bases between them. In germline, CDR1 is MDHEN, CDR2 SYDVKM. As DNA, the CDR3 is TGTGCCAGCAGTTTATCCGTAAAAGCGGGAGCCAAAAACATTCAGTACTTC. Translated: CASSLSVKAGAKNIQYF.

This sequence joins TRBV15 and TRBJ2-1; perhaps TRBD1 as D (5 bases). The length of the CDR3 is 13 residues. Germline V CDR1 and CDR2: LNHNV, YYDKDF (reference sequence). Deletions cut 9 bases from V and 4 bases from J, with 13 bases between. The CDR3 nucleotides are TGTGCCACGGGGCTCCGCGCATACAATGAGCAGTTCTTC. Translation: CATGLRAYNEQFF.

This clone appeared a single time. This chain uses TRBV5-1 with TRBJ1-6, with D maybe TRBD1 (5 bases). Trimming shortened V by 6 bases and J by 14 bases, and 15 bases separated the two germline ends. CDR3 length: 12 amino acids. The germline V gene has CDR1 SGHRS and CDR2 YFSETQ. The CDR3 DNA sequence: TGCGCCAGCAAAGAGGCAGGGCAGGCCCTCCACTTT. Amino acids: CASKEAGQALHF.

This chain joins TRBV3-1 (or the pseudogene TRBV3-2) and TRBJ2-1; 14 bases align to TRBD2. The germline CDR1 and CDR2 sequences are LGHDT and YNNKEL (reference sequence). V lost 4 bases to trimming and J lost 9 bases; unmatched junction nucleotides: 14. The length of the CDR3 is 18 residues. Here the CDR3 DNA reads TGTGCCAGCAGCCCTTGGACTAGCGGGGGGTTGCTGGTATCTGAGCAGTTCTTC. Translation: CASSPWTSGGLLVSEQFF.